The rows below give T cell receptor beta chains drawn from one sample of a study of T cells in Graves' hyperthyroidism and ophthalmopathy. MiXCR was run by TCRdb on the multiplex PCR reads, yielding one entry per CDR3 protein. The table lists more than 500,000 distinct CDR3 sequences, roughly a sixth of them singletons, with approximately 32% in the top ten. The sample taken for sequencing was blood. Source of these receptors: a woman in her twenties or thirties with Graves' ophthalmopathy. CDR3s include the opening cysteine and the closing phenylalanine or tryptophan. Each record gives: CDR3 DNA, CDR3 protein, J gene, D gene, V gene, clone size. D genes are given only for firm matches. The size field is filled for only some rows; it gives once, few, many or a size class.

CDR3 DNA: TGTGCCAGCAGCTTAGACGGCCGGTACGAGCAGTACTTC; CDR3 protein: CASSLDGRYEQYF; J gene: TRBJ2-7; D gene: NA; V gene: TRBV7-6; clone size: few
CDR3 DNA: TGCAGTGCCACCTCCACCAGGGTCCCGAAAGAGCAGTACTTC; CDR3 protein: CSATSTRVPKEQYF; J gene: TRBJ2-7; D gene: NA; V gene: TRBV20-1; clone size: few
CDR3 DNA: TGCGCCAGCAGCTTGACCTCCTACGAGCAGTACTTC; CDR3 protein: CASSLTSYEQYF; J gene: TRBJ2-7; D gene: NA; V gene: TRBV5-1; clone size: many
CDR3 DNA: TGTGCAAGCTGGGGGGGCCCCCCAATGAACACTGAAGCTTTCTTT; CDR3 protein: CASWGGPPMNTEAFF; J gene: TRBJ1-1; D gene: NA; V gene: TRBV27; clone size: many
CDR3 DNA: TGTGCCAGCAGCCAATTGGGGCGAAACAATGAGCAGTTCTTC; CDR3 protein: CASSQLGRNNEQFF; J gene: TRBJ2-1; D gene: NA; V gene: TRBV3-1; clone size: many
CDR3 DNA: TGCGCCAGCAGCCAAGCTCCCCCACCAACTAATGAAAAACTGTTTTTT; CDR3 protein: CASSQAPPPTNEKLFF; J gene: TRBJ1-4; D gene: NA; V gene: TRBV4-3; clone size: many
CDR3 DNA: TGTGCCACCAGCAGAGGCGGGAGCCCCCGTTTTCAGCCCCAGCATTTT; CDR3 protein: CATSRGGSPRFQPQHF; J gene: TRBJ1-5; D gene: NA; V gene: TRBV15; clone size: few
CDR3 DNA: TGCAGTGCTAGGGATGAGGGGGTTGCTAATGAAAAACTGTTTTTT; CDR3 protein: CSARDEGVANEKLFF; J gene: TRBJ1-4; D gene: NA; V gene: TRBV20-1; clone size: few
CDR3 DNA: TGTGCCAGCAGCGTAGAAGGCGGTTCACCCCTCCACTTT; CDR3 protein: CASSVEGGSPLHF; J gene: TRBJ1-6; D gene: NA; V gene: TRBV9; clone size: few
CDR3 DNA: TGTGCTAGTGGTTTGGGTGCTAGCGGTTGGGCGGAGCAGTTCTTC; CDR3 protein: CASGLGASGWAEQFF; J gene: TRBJ2-1; D gene: TRBD2; V gene: TRBV12-5; clone size: many
CDR3 DNA: TGCGCCAGCAGCTCAGGGGGCTACACTGAAGCTTTCTTT; CDR3 protein: CASSSGGYTEAFF; J gene: TRBJ1-1; D gene: TRBD1; V gene: TRBV5-1; clone size: many
CDR3 DNA: TGCGCCAGCAGACGGACAGGGAAAAACATTCAGTACTTC; CDR3 protein: CASRRTGKNIQYF; J gene: TRBJ2-4; D gene: TRBD1; V gene: TRBV4-1; clone size: few
CDR3 DNA: TGTGCCAGCAGCTTAGGGGGACAGGGTCTCTACGAGCAGTACTTC; CDR3 protein: CASSLGGQGLYEQYF; J gene: TRBJ2-7; D gene: TRBD1; V gene: TRBV7-2; clone size: many
CDR3 DNA: TGCGCCAGCAGCTTGGAGGGGACAGGGCCCAATGAGCAGTTCTTC; CDR3 protein: CASSLEGTGPNEQFF; J gene: TRBJ2-1; D gene: TRBD1; V gene: TRBV5-1; clone size: many
CDR3 DNA: TGTGCCTGGGCCGGGACTAAAAGCTCCTACAATGAGCAGTTCTTC; CDR3 protein: CAWAGTKSSYNEQFF; J gene: TRBJ2-1; D gene: TRBD2; V gene: TRBV30; clone size: many
CDR3 DNA: TGTGCCAGCAGTGAAGGGGCCGCTAGCAATCAGCCCCAGCATTTT; CDR3 protein: CASSEGAASNQPQHF; J gene: TRBJ1-5; D gene: NA; V gene: TRBV6-1; clone size: many
CDR3 DNA: TGTGCCAGCAGCTTATCCGGGACAGGGTTTTACTATGGCTACACCTTC; CDR3 protein: CASSLSGTGFYYGYTF; J gene: TRBJ1-2; D gene: TRBD1; V gene: TRBV7-2; clone size: few
CDR3 DNA: TGTGCCAGCAGCCGGACAGGGGCCCTGCCGGGGACTAATGAAAAACTGTTTTTT; CDR3 protein: CASSRTGALPGTNEKLFF; J gene: TRBJ1-4; D gene: TRBD1; V gene: TRBV6-1; clone size: few
CDR3 DNA: TGTGCCAGCACTCGGAAGAACACCGGGGAGCTGTTTTTT; CDR3 protein: CASTRKNTGELFF; J gene: TRBJ2-2; D gene: NA; V gene: TRBV7-9; clone size: NA
CDR3 DNA: TGCGCCAGCAGCCATGGACAGAACTTAGATACGCAGTATTTT; CDR3 protein: CASSHGQNLDTQYF; J gene: TRBJ2-3; D gene: NA; V gene: TRBV5-1; clone size: many
CDR3 DNA: TGTGCCAGCAGCCTGGACAGGCAAGAGACCCAGTACTTC; CDR3 protein: CASSLDRQETQYF; J gene: TRBJ2-5; D gene: TRBD1; V gene: TRBV7-8; clone size: many
CDR3 DNA: TGTGCCAGCAGCCCGGTGACTAGCGGGAGGGCAGGTGAGCAGTTCTTC; CDR3 protein: CASSPVTSGRAGEQFF; J gene: TRBJ2-1; D gene: TRBD2; V gene: TRBV11-3; clone size: many
CDR3 DNA: TGTGCCAGCAGTGAAGTTGGGGGGGCCGGGGGCTACACCTTC; CDR3 protein: CASSEVGGAGGYTF; J gene: TRBJ1-2; D gene: NA; V gene: TRBV13; clone size: few
CDR3 DNA: TGTGCCAGCACCCGGGGCGGGGCCAACAATGAGCAGTTCTTC; CDR3 protein: CASTRGGANNEQFF; J gene: TRBJ2-1; D gene: NA; V gene: TRBV5-4; clone size: few
CDR3 DNA: TGTGCCAGCAGCGTAACAACGAACACTGAAGCTTTCTTT; CDR3 protein: CASSVTTNTEAFF; J gene: TRBJ1-1; D gene: NA; V gene: TRBV11-3; clone size: few
CDR3 DNA: TGTGCCAGCAGCACGGGTAGGGGTCTCCAGTCTGGGGCCAACGTCCTGACTTTC; CDR3 protein: CASSTGRGLQSGANVLTF; J gene: TRBJ2-6; D gene: NA; V gene: TRBV11-1; clone size: NA
CDR3 DNA: TGCAGCGTTGCTCAGACAGGGCTACGCGATACGCAGTATTTT; CDR3 protein: CSVAQTGLRDTQYF; J gene: TRBJ2-3; D gene: TRBD1; V gene: TRBV29-1; clone size: many
CDR3 DNA: TGTGCCAGCAGCCCCAGCAGATTGGAGACCCAGTACTTC; CDR3 protein: CASSPSRLETQYF; J gene: TRBJ2-5; D gene: NA; V gene: TRBV7-2; clone size: many
CDR3 DNA: TGTGCCAGCAAATACCGGTTTGAAAAACTGTTTTTT; CDR3 protein: CASKYRFEKLFF; J gene: TRBJ1-4; D gene: NA; V gene: TRBV6-1; clone size: NA
CDR3 DNA: TGTGCCAGCAGCGTAGCCCTGACATTCTACGAGCAGTACTTC; CDR3 protein: CASSVALTFYEQYF; J gene: TRBJ2-7; D gene: NA; V gene: TRBV9; clone size: NA
CDR3 DNA: TGTGCCAGCCCCGGGACTAGCGGCACCTACGAGCAGTACTTC; CDR3 protein: CASPGTSGTYEQYF; J gene: TRBJ2-7; D gene: TRBD2; V gene: TRBV2; clone size: NA
CDR3 DNA: TGTGCCACCAGTGACAGGGCCTATGGCTACACCTTC; CDR3 protein: CATSDRAYGYTF; J gene: TRBJ1-2; D gene: NA; V gene: TRBV24-1; clone size: many
CDR3 DNA: TGTGCCAGCAGTACCCCGGGGGGGCAAGAGACCCAGTACTTC; CDR3 protein: CASSTPGGQETQYF; J gene: TRBJ2-5; D gene: TRBD2; V gene: TRBV6-2/TRBV6-3; clone size: NA
CDR3 DNA: TGCAGTGCTAAGGGATTTGGCTACACCTTC; CDR3 protein: CSAKGFGYTF; J gene: TRBJ1-2; D gene: NA; V gene: TRBV20-1; clone size: many
CDR3 DNA: TGCAGCGTCCAAGGCCCCCTCACAGATACGCAGTATTTT; CDR3 protein: CSVQGPLTDTQYF; J gene: TRBJ2-3; D gene: NA; V gene: TRBV29-1; clone size: many
CDR3 DNA: TGTGCCAGCAGTGAAGTCCTAGAATTGTACAATGAGCAGTTCTTC; CDR3 protein: CASSEVLELYNEQFF; J gene: TRBJ2-1; D gene: NA; V gene: TRBV6-1; clone size: many
CDR3 DNA: TGCAGTGCTAGAAGAGGGGAAACTAGCGGGATCCACTCCTACGAGCAGTACTTC; CDR3 protein: CSARRGETSGIHSYEQYF; J gene: TRBJ2-7; D gene: TRBD2; V gene: TRBV20-1; clone size: NA